This TCR beta chain was identified in a study of cytomegalovirus exposure and HLA in healthy donors. Study-level background: Counted in an early data release were about 86 million unique TCRs from HLA-typed donors. Findings and caveats of the study: The authors excluded some V segments, including TRBV6-2 and TRBV6-3, as indistinguishable. A missense DCLRE1C variant was associated with V- and J-gene trimming of TCR beta chains in a later analysis, and an independent cohort replicated the association.

As regards this clone: Its target is not known.

A multiplex PCR was run with 60 Vbeta primers and 13 Jbeta primers. Authors' processing steps: A follow-up analysis tallied 73 million or so unique TCR beta chains, roughly 11 million shared. Measured with immunoSEQ multiplex PCR; TCRdb has only the in-frame clones, and not every one. From that table come the V and J calls and clone size; the DNA was used to work out D and trimming. Of some 150,000 clones detected, over 70% appear once; the ten largest clones hold approximately 4.5%. V was shortened by 2 bases and J by 4 bases, with 19 bases between the two germline ends. The CDR3 sequence is 17 residues long. Germline CDR1 SEHNR, CDR2 FQNEAQ (reference sequence).

Sample: PBMCs. The V and J genes are TRBV7-9 and TRBJ2-3; perhaps TRBD1 as D (6 bases). The receptor comes from a young man in good health and CMV-seronegative. CDR3 sequence reads: CASSLYGRRGGPDTQYF. In DNA form, the CDR3 reads TGTGCCAGCAGCTTATATGGTAGGCGTGGGGGCCCAGATACGCAGTATTTT.